This T cell receptor (beta chain) was profiled in a study of blood T cell repertoires in COVID-19. Across the whole study: Specimens from acute and convalescent COVID-19 originated in the United States, Italy and Spain.

The CDR3 extends over 16 amino acids. Germline CDR1 and CDR2: LGHNA and YSLEER. With 0 bases clipped from V and 2 bases from J, the junction kept 4 bases outside the gene matches. Ages ranged from about 18 to 89 years, with residence in about two dozen US areas. Two negative PCRs, clearance, or symptom resolution characterized the recovered Cohort 3 donors. In the study's own analysis: From reference gene primer amplification, estimates of nucleated cell counts were derived. Clones were sequenced by immunoSEQ multiplex PCR, and TCRdb holds only the in-frame ones, with some missing. V, J and clone size are taken as reported in that table, and D and trimming were inferred from the DNA itself. The profile shows roughly 290,000 clones, approximately 85% of them singletons.

This receptor was identified in a man aged 25 to 45 who had recovered from COVID-19. This sequence joins TRBV4-3 and TRBJ1-2; 9 bases match TRBD1. The sequenced sample consisted of PBMCs or T cells enriched from blood (not recorded which). The CDR3 reads CASSQEGDRANYGYTF. The DNA for the CDR3 is TGCGCCAGCAGCCAAGAAGGGGACAGGGCGAACTATGGCTACACCTTC.